The 21 T cell receptor beta chains below all came from one sample that was sequenced in a study of PD-L1 blockade in urothelial cancer. Some clones are missing from TCRdb's copy, which holds only in-frame ones; the method was immunoSEQ multiplex PCR. The sample carries around 100,000 clones, around 87% recorded once. Time point defined: pretreatment peripheral blood. This specimen consisted of PBMCs, obtained around atezolizumab (anti-PD-L1) treatment. The receptor source for this set is a man between 60 and 75 years old with urothelial cancer.

This clone was seen just once. The rearrangement uses TRBV5-1 and TRBJ1-1; 7 nucleotides align to TRBD1. The CDR3 spans 13 residues. V lost 5 bases, J lost 7 bases, and 8 bases stayed unmatched. CDR1 is SGHRS, CDR2 YFSETQ, per germline. The CDR3 DNA reads as TGCGCCAGCAGATACCGGACAGGTGATGAAGCTTTCTTT. Its translation: CASRYRTGDEAFF.

This clone was seen just once. V is TRBV11-3 and J is TRBJ1-2; D not certain. The V end lost 5 bases, the J end lost 4 bases, and 17 bases lay between the germline ends. CDR1 is SGHNT and CDR2 is YENEEA in the germline V gene. This CDR3 comprises 15 residues. The CDR3 spells CASSPRVQDPYGYTF. The CDR3, as DNA: TGTGCCAGCAGCCCCCGGGTCCAAGACCCCTATGGCTACACCTTC.

The chain has TRBV5-5 and TRBJ2-3; D is unclear. The CDR3 totals 14 residues. From germline, CDR1 is SGHKS and CDR2 YYEKEE (reference sequence). V lost 7 bases and J lost 1, with 13 bases in between. The CDR3 loop reads CASQLEGGTDTQYF. The CDR3 DNA is TGTGCCAGCCAGCTTGAAGGAGGCACAGATACGCAGTATTTT.

V usage is TRBV2 and J usage is TRBJ1-2; D is possibly TRBD1 (5 bases). Germline CDR1 and CDR2: SNHLY and FYNNEI. Trimming shortened V by 7 bases and J by 6 bases, and 12 bases separated the two germline ends. There are 12 residues in the CDR3. For the CDR3, the DNA is TGTGCCAGCACGGGGGGTGTCAATGGCTACACCTTC. Protein product: CASTGGVNGYTF. The full variable domain, rest sourced from reference TRBV2 and TRBJ1-2, is EPEVTQTPSHQVTQMGQEVILRCVPISNHLYFYWYRQILGQKVEFLVSFYNNEISEKSEIFDDQFSVERPDGSNFTLKIRSTKLEDSAMYFCASTGGVNGYTFGSGTRLTVV.

The chain recombines TRBV9 with TRBJ2-3; 9 positions match TRBD2. V shed 2 bases and J 5 bases; nucleotides not matched to a gene: 6. The V gene's germline CDR1 is SGDLS and CDR2 YYNGEE. The CDR3 sequence is 15 residues long. The CDR3 DNA reads as TGTGCCAGCAGCGTCGGGCGGGGGGGAGGAGATACGCAGTATTTT. Translated: CASSVGRGGGDTQYF. The full variable domain, rest sourced from reference TRBV9 and TRBJ2-3, is DSGVTQTPKHLITATGQRVTLRCSPRSGDLSVYWYQQSLDQGLQFLIQYYNGEERAKGNILERFSAQQFPDLHSELNLSSLELGDSALYFCASSVGRGGGDTQYFGPGTRLTVL.

The chain is built from TRBV30 and TRBJ2-1; D uncertain. Per the germline V gene, CDR1 is GTSNPN and CDR2 is SVGIG (reference sequence). This CDR3 has 15 amino acids. The V end was cut by 1 base, the J end by 0 bases, with 10 bases between. CDR3 loop: CAWSERGSSYNEQFF. CDR3 sequence (DNA): TGTGCCTGGAGTGAACGAGGCAGCTCCTACAATGAGCAGTTCTTC.

The V gene is TRBV27, the J gene TRBJ2-5; D is possibly TRBD2 (7 bases). Trimming took off 6 bases at V and 5 bases at J, with 22 bases between the two ends. The length of the CDR3 is 16 residues. Germline V gene data show CDR1 as MNHEY and CDR2 as SMNVEV (reference sequence). The CDR3 DNA sequence: TGTGCCAGCAGGGCCGGGGGGCTAGCAGCCCTTGAGACCCAGTACTTC. It codes for CASRAGGLAALETQYF.

The gene calls are TRBV7-2 and TRBJ2-3, with 7 nucleotides matching TRBD1. The CDR3 runs to 16 residues. V trimming: 1 base; J trimming: 4 bases; junction bases outside the gene matches: 8. Germline values: CDR1 SGHTA, CDR2 FQGNSA. The DNA for the CDR3 is TGTGCCAGCAGCTTAGTCGGGCGGCAGGGGGCAGATACGCAGTATTTT. Translating it yields CASSLVGRQGADTQYF.

This clone has only one observation. The chain has TRBV6-4 and TRBJ2-1, with 14 bases that match TRBD2. Germline trimming cut 4 bases from V and 3 bases from J; bases unmatched to any gene: 11. Germline CDR1 reads MRHNA; CDR2 reads SNTAGT. This CDR3 is 19 amino acids long. The chain's CDR3 is CASSATEPGLAGVYNEQFF. DNA for the CDR3: TGTGCCAGCAGTGCTACCGAACCGGGACTAGCGGGGGTCTACAATGAGCAGTTCTTC.

The chain uses TRBV6-5 and TRBJ2-1; D gene uncertain. This CDR3 is 15 amino acids long. With 3 bases removed from V and 0 bases from J, the gap between germline ends came to 9 bases. Germline V gene sequence: CDR1 MNHEY, CDR2 SVGAGI. The CDR3 coding sequence is TGTGCCAGCAGTTATACGCTAGACTCCTACAATGAGCAGTTCTTC. It specifies CASSYTLDSYNEQFF.

The chain recombines TRBV12-5 with TRBJ2-7, with D perhaps TRBD1 (6 bases). The length of the CDR3 is 14 residues. V was pared by 6 bases and J by 5 bases, with 17 bases between. Germline V gene data show CDR1 as LGHNT and CDR2 as FRNRAP. As DNA, the CDR3 is TGTGCTAGTGGCCGCTGGGGGCAGGTGGACGAGCAGTACTTC. Its translation: CASGRWGQVDEQYF.

The rearrangement joins TRBV18 to TRBJ1-1; 7 nucleotides line up with TRBD1. CDR1 is KGHSH and CDR2 is LQKENI in the germline V gene. Germline trimming cut 2 bases from V and 0 bases from J; bases unmatched to any gene: 3. The CDR3 loop spans 15 amino acids. The CDR3 here is CASSPSGTVNTEAFF. The DNA of the CDR3 is TGTGCCAGCTCACCATCCGGGACAGTGAACACTGAAGCTTTCTTT. The whole variable domain, filled in from reference TRBV18 and TRBJ1-1, reads NAGVMQNPRHLVRRRGQEARLRCSPMKGHSHVYWYRQLPEEGLKFMVYLQKENIIDESGMPKERFSAEFPKEGPSILRIQQVVRGDSAAYFCASSPSGTVNTEAFFGQGTRLTVV.

This chain joins TRBV7-9 and TRBJ1-1, with 9 nucleotides matching TRBD1. V gave up 3 bases and J gave up 0 bases; unmatched junction bases: 5. The CDR3 has 16 residues. Germline values: CDR1 SEHNR, CDR2 FQNEAQ (reference sequence). The CDR3 loop reads CASSLGTGGLNTEAFF. CDR3 coding DNA: TGTGCCAGCAGCTTGGGCACAGGGGGCCTGAACACTGAAGCTTTCTTT.

This chain joins TRBV10-3 and TRBJ2-5; TRBD2 might be the D (5 bases). The CDR3 length is 15 residues. V shed 10 bases and J shed 2 bases, with 20 bases lying between them. The germline gives CDR1 ENHRY, CDR2 SYGVKD. The CDR3, as DNA: TGTGCCACCTCGGTGTCGGGGAGCGTTCAAGAGACCCAGTACTTC. This translates into CATSVSGSVQETQYF.

A remark on this clone: Other DNA sequences in the sample encode the same CDR3. V usage is TRBV7-9 and J usage is TRBJ1-2; TRBD1 agrees at 8 bases. Germline V gene data show CDR1 as SEHNR and CDR2 as FQNEAQ (reference sequence). V was pared by 5 bases and J by 2 bases, with 4 bases of the junction left unmatched. The CDR3 sequence is 14 residues long. The CDR3 is CASSPGQANYGYTF. For the CDR3, the DNA is TGTGCCAGCAGCCCGGGACAGGCAAACTATGGCTACACCTTC.

J is TRBJ2-6 and V is TRBV18, with 9 positions matching TRBD1. V lost 4 bases, J lost 4 bases, and 14 bases stayed unmatched. This CDR3 has 19 amino acids. Germline V gene sequence: CDR1 KGHSH, CDR2 LQKENI. As DNA, the CDR3 is TGTGCCAGCTCACTATTTACGGGACAGGGCTCGTGGGGGGCCAACGTCCTGACTTTC. Amino acid sequence: CASSLFTGQGSWGANVLTF.

Worth noting for this clone: A read error may produce the germline difference seen at one junction end. Other nucleotide sequences from this sample produce the same CDR3. This chain connects TRBV7-7 to TRBJ2-1; TRBD1 matches at 7 bases. In germline, CDR1 is SSHAT, CDR2 FNYEAQ (reference sequence). The length of the CDR3 is 13 residues. The DNA for the CDR3 is TGTGCTAGCAGCTTAGCAGGGGGCAATGAGCAGTTCTTC. Translation gives CASSLAGGNEQFF.

The CDR3 DNA is TGTGCCAGCAGCTTGAAGGACAGAAGGGAAAAACTGTTTTTT. Amino acid sequence: CASSLKDRREKLFF. This chain links TRBV5-8 with TRBJ1-4; weak D call: TRBD1 (6 bases). Germline values: CDR1 SGHTS, CDR2 YDEGEE. The CDR3 totals 14 residues. The V end was cut by 1 base, the J end by 8 bases, with 12 bases between. The variable domain in full, completed from reference TRBV5-8 and TRBJ1-4, reads EAGVTQSPTHLIKTRGQQATLRCSPISGHTSVYWYQQALGLGLQFLLWYDEGEERNRGNFPPRFSGRQFPNYSSELNVNALELEDSALYLCASSLKDRREKLFFGSGTQLSVL.

The rearrangement joins TRBV5-1 to TRBJ2-1, with 11 positions matching TRBD2. Per germline, CDR1 SGHRS and CDR2 YFSETQ. This CDR3 has 15 amino acids. V lost 5 bases, J lost 0 bases, and 1 base stayed unmatched. CDR3 protein: CASSSGGASYNEQFF. CDR3 DNA: TGCGCCAGCAGTAGCGGGGGGGCCTCCTACAATGAGCAGTTCTTC.

There are many counts of this clone. This chain joins TRBV14 and TRBJ2-1, with 10 bases fitting TRBD2. V dropped 4 bases and J dropped 7; count of bases not matched to a gene: 7. In germline, CDR1 is SGHDN, CDR2 FVKESK. The CDR3 has 15 amino acids. CDR3 region: CASSPTSGAGNEQFF. The DNA of the CDR3 is TGTGCCAGCAGCCCTACTAGCGGGGCAGGGAATGAGCAGTTCTTC.

This clone is a singleton in its sample. The chain uses TRBV5-1 and TRBJ2-3, with 7 bases matching TRBD2. Looked up from germline, CDR1 is SGHRS and CDR2 is YFSETQ. V gave up 2 bases and J gave up 0 bases; unmatched junction bases: 3. The CDR3 sequence is 15 residues long. The DNA for the CDR3 is TGCGCCAGCAGCTTTACTAGCGATAGCACAGATACGCAGTATTTT. Residues: CASSFTSDSTDTQYF.